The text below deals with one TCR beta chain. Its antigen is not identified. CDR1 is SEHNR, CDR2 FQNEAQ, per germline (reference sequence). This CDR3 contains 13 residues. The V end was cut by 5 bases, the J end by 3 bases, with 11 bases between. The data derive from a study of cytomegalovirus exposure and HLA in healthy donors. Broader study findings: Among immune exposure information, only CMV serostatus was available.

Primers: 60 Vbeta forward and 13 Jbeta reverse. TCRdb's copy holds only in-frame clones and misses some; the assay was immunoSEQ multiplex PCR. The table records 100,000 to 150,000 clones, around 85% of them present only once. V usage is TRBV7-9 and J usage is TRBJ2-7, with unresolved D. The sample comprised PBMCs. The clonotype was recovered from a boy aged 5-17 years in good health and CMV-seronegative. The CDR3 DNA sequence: TGTGCCAGCAGCGCCCCGAGCCGCTACGAGCAGTACTTC. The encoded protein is CASSAPSRYEQYF.